The source of this TCR beta chain is a study of CD8+ T cells in alopecia areata. There are 15 residues in the CDR3. The germline V gene has CDR1 SGHTA and CDR2 FQGNSA. V lost 4 bases and J lost 0; bases outside the gene matches: 4. Study-level findings and limits: There were also resident alphabeta T cells of normal skin sequenced in scalp samples.

Note on this clone: Its target is not known.

The authors extracted RNA and reverse transcribed it into cDNA as the sequencing template. Sequencing used immunoSEQ multiplex PCR; TCRdb keeps in-frame clones, though not all of them. The sample lists roughly 180,000 clones, around 60% occurring once. As to treatment: oral pan-JAK inhibitor, 5-10 mg twice daily. This chain joins TRBV7-2 and TRBJ2-7, with 9 bases matching TRBD1. The source material was CD4+ T cells sorted from blood, sampled at week 4, from a patient treated with tofacitinib. This receptor was taken from a human donor with alopecia areata. The CDR3 region is CASSSNRGPSYEQYF. CDR3 nucleotide sequence: TGTGCCAGCAGCTCAAACAGGGGGCCCTCCTACGAGCAGTACTTC.